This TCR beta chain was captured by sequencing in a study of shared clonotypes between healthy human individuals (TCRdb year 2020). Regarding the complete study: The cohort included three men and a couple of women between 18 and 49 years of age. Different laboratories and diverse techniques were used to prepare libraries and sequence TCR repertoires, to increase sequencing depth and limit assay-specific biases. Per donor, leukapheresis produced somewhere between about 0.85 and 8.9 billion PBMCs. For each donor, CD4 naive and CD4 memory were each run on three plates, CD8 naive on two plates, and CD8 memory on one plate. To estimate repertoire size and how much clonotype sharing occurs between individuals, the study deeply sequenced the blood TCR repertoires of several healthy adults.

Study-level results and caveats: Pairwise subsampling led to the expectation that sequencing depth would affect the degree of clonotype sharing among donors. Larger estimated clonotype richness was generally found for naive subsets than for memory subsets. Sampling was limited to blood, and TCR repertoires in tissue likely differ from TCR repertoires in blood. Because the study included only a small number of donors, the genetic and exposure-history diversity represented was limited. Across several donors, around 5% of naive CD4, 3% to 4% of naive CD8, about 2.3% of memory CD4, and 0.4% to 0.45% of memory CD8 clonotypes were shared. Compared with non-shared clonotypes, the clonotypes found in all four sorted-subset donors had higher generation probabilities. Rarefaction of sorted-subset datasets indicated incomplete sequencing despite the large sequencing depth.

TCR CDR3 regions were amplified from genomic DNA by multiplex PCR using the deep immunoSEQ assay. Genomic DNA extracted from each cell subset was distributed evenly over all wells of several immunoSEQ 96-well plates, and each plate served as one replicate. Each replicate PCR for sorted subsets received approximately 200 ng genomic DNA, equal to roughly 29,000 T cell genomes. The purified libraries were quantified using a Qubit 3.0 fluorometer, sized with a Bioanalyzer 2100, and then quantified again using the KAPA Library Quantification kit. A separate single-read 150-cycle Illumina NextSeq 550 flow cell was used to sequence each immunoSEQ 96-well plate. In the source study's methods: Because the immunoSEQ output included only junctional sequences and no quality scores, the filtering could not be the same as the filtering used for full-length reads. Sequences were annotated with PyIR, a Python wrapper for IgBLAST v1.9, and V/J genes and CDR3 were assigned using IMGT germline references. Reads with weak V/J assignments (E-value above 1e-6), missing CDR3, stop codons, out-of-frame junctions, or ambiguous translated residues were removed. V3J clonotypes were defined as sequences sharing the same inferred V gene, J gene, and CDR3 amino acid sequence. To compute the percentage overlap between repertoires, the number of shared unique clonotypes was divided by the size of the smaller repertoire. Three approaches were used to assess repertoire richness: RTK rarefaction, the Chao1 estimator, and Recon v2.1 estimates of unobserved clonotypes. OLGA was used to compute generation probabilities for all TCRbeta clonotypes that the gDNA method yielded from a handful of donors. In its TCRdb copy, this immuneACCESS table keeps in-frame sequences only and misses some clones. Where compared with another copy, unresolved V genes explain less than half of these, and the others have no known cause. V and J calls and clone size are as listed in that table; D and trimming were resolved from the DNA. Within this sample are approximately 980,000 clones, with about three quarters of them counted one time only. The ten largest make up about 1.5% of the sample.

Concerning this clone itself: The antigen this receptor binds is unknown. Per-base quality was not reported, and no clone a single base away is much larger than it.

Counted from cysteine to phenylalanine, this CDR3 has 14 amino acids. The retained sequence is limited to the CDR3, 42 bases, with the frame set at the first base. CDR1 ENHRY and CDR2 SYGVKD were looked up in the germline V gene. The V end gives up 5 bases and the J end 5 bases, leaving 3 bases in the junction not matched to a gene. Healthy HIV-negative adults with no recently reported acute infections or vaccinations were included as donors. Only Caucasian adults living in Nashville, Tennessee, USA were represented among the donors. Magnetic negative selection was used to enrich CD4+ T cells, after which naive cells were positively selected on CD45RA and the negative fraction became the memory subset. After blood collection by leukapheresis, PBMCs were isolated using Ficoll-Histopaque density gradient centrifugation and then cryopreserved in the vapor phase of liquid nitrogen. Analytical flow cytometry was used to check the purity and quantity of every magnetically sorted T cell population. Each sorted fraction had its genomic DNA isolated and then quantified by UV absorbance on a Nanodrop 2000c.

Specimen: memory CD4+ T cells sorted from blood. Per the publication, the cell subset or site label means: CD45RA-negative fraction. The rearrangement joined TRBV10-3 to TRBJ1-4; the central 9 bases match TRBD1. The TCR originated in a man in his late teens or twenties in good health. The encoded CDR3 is CAISSGQGNEKLFF. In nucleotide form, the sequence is TGTGCCATCAGTTCGGGACAGGGCAATGAAAAACTGTTTTTT.